A selection of T cell receptor beta chains follows, all from one sample in a study of identical twins. TCRdb itself ran the 5' RACE reads through MiXCR, one entry per CDR3 protein. This table holds fewer than 650,000 distinct CDR3 sequences, under 8.5% found once. These data were also reused for a study on yellow fever vaccine responses in identical twins.

The specimen was PBMCs. These receptors were taken from a woman in her late teens or twenties in good health. CDR3s include the opening cysteine and the closing phenylalanine or tryptophan. D genes are given only for firm matches. Expanded clones are given a class, and other clones once, few, many or no size at all.

13	many	TRBJ1-1	.	TRBV12-3/TRBV12-4	TGTGCCAGCAGTTTCGTGGGCGACAGGGAAGCTTTCTTT	CASSFVGDREAFF
15	.	TRBJ2-3	.	TRBV2	TGTGCCAGCAGTGAAGTCGGACAGCTCACAGATACGCAGTATTTT	CASSEVGQLTDTQYF
15	few	TRBJ1-4	TRBD1	TRBV6-5	TGTGCCAGCAGTTCGGGGGGGCAGGGGGAGGAAAAACTGTTTTTT	CASSSGGQGEEKLFF
16	many	TRBJ1-6	TRBD1	TRBV6-5	TGTGCCAGCAGTTACTCGACGCGGACAGGGGTTTCACCCCTCCACTTT	CASSYSTRTGVSPLHF
17	many	TRBJ1-2	TRBD1	TRBV7-8	TGTGCCAGCAGCTTAGTTCTCCAGGGGGCGACTAACTATGGCTACACCTTC	CASSLVLQGATNYGYTF
15	.	TRBJ2-1	TRBD2	TRBV25-1	TGTGCCAGCAGTGAGGTAGCGGGGGGGAGGGGTGAGCAGTTCTTC	CASSEVAGGRGEQFF
13	few	TRBJ1-5	TRBD1	TRBV20-1	TGCAGTGCCCGGGACAGGGGCAATCAGCCCCAGCATTTT	CSARDRGNQPQHF
14	few	TRBJ2-5	.	TRBV2	TGTGCCAGCAGTAGGGCGGGGACGGACAGGACCCAGTACTTC	CASSRAGTDRTQYF
11	many	TRBJ1-5	.	TRBV12-3/TRBV12-4	TGTGCCAGCAGTTACGGTCAGCCCCAGCATTTT	CASSYGQPQHF
14	few	TRBJ2-1	.	TRBV25-1	TGTGCCACCGAGTCCGATTTGCGCTACAATGAGCAGTTCTTC	CATESDLRYNEQFF
14	few	TRBJ2-1	.	TRBV4-2	TGTGCCAGCAGCCAAGCCCGGTCCGGGGATGAGCAGTTCTTC	CASSQARSGDEQFF
14	few	TRBJ2-1	.	TRBV4-2	TGTGCCAGCAGCCAAGAGGACGCCGCCAATGAGCAGTTCTTC	CASSQEDAANEQFF
10	many	TRBJ1-1	.	TRBV2	TGTGCCAGCAGTGAGGTTGAAGCTTTCTTT	CASSEVEAFF
17	many	TRBJ2-5	TRBD1	TRBV20-1	TGCAGTGCTAGAGATCTCGAAGGGGGCTCGGGGCAAGAGACCCAGTACTTC	CSARDLEGGSGQETQYF
14	few	TRBJ2-5	.	TRBV10-2	TGCGCCAGCAGTGTGGACAGAGAGCAAGAGACCCAGTACTTC	CASSVDREQETQYF
15	.	TRBJ2-7	.	TRBV11-2	TGTGCCAGCACCATGGGGCAACGGGGGAAGGTTGAGCAGTACTTC	CASTMGQRGKVEQYF
16	.	TRBJ2-6	.	TRBV3-1	TGTGCCAGCAGCTCGACGTGGGGTGCTGGGGCCAACGTCCTGACTTTC	CASSSTWGAGANVLTF
16	few	TRBJ2-6	.	TRBV6-1	TGTGCCAGCAGTGTGACATCTAACTCTGGGGCCAACGTCCTGACTTTC	CASSVTSNSGANVLTF
16	.	TRBJ2-7	TRBD2	TRBV7-8	TGTGCCAGCAGCTTCCAGGTAGCGGGCGGCTCCTACGAGCAGTACTTC	CASSFQVAGGSYEQYF
15	many	TRBJ1-5	.	TRBV20-1	TGCAGTGCTAGAGGGGACACCGTTAGCAATCAGCCCCAGCATTTT	CSARGDTVSNQPQHF
16	many	TRBJ2-2	.	TRBV11-2	TGTGCCAGCAGCTTAGGAATGGGTCCAAGGACCGGGGAGCTGTTTTTT	CASSLGMGPRTGELFF
14	few	TRBJ1-5	.	TRBV12-3/TRBV12-4	TGTGCCAGCAGTTTTACGACAGTTTATCAGCCCCAGCATTTT	CASSFTTVYQPQHF
15	many	TRBJ1-5	.	TRBV11-2	TGTGCCAGCAGCTCAGGGACCGACAAGAACCAGCCCCAGCATTTT	CASSSGTDKNQPQHF
15	many	TRBJ1-1	TRBD1	TRBV18	TGTGCCAGCTCACCACCAGCGGGACAGTCCACTGAAGCTTTCTTT	CASSPPAGQSTEAFF
14	few	TRBJ2-1	.	TRBV4-1	TGCGCCAGCAGCCAAGACCTGAGGGCAAATGAGCAGTTCTTC	CASSQDLRANEQFF
15	few	TRBJ2-1	.	TRBV2	TGTGCCAGCAGCGCCGGGTCTTTGTTGTTCAATGAGCAGTTCTTC	CASSAGSLLFNEQFF
15	many	TRBJ2-3	.	TRBV27	TGTGCCAGCAGTTTGTGGGGCCCTAGCACAGATACGCAGTATTTT	CASSLWGPSTDTQYF
17	few	TRBJ2-3	TRBD2	TRBV5-1	TGCGCCAGCAGCTCGCGGCTTCTAGCGGTTAGCACAGATACGCAGTATTTT	CASSSRLLAVSTDTQYF
14	few	TRBJ1-4	.	TRBV2	TGTGCCAGCAGCAGCAGACCAACTAATGAAAAACTGTTTTTT	CASSSRPTNEKLFF
16	.	TRBJ2-5	TRBD2	TRBV28	TGTGCCAGCAGTCTAAGACTAGCGGGGGGGTCTGAGACCCAGTACTTC	CASSLRLAGGSETQYF
16	few	TRBJ1-3	.	TRBV5-6	TGTGCCAGCAGCTTGGGACAAAGCTTTGACGGAAACACCATATATTTT	CASSLGQSFDGNTIYF
18	.	TRBJ2-4	.	TRBV4-1	TGCGCCAGCAGCCCCGATTGGAGTATGGTAAAGACCAAAAACATTCAGTACTTC	CASSPDWSMVKTKNIQYF
14	many	TRBJ2-2	.	TRBV27	TGTGCCAGCAGAGTAAATCAGTGGACCGGGGAGCTGTTTTTT	CASRVNQWTGELFF
16	.	TRBJ2-5	.	TRBV6-1	TGTGCCAGCAGTGAAGCGCTTGGGGGAAGTGTGGAGACCCAGTACTTC	CASSEALGGSVETQYF
15	few	TRBJ2-7	.	TRBV20-1	TGCAGTGCTAGAGGCCGGGACGCCCGAACCTACGAGCAGTACTTC	CSARGRDARTYEQYF
15	once	TRBJ2-5	TRBD2	TRBV28	TGTGCCAGCAGTCGGGGCGGGGGAGCCGAAGAGACCCAGTACTTC	CASSRGGGAEETQYF
13	many	TRBJ2-2	.	TRBV9	TGTGCCAGCAGCGTAGCGTACACCGGGGAGCTGTTTTTT	CASSVAYTGELFF
16	few	TRBJ1-1	.	TRBV6-5	TGTGCCAGCAGTTACTCCCCCGGGGGGCAAGGCACTGAAGCTTTCTTT	CASSYSPGGQGTEAFF
15	many	TRBJ2-1	TRBD2	TRBV12-3/TRBV12-4	TGTGCCAGCAGTTTATTGCCCAGCGGGGGTAATGAGCAGTTCTTC	CASSLLPSGGNEQFF
13	.	TRBJ1-2	.	TRBV20-1	TGCAGTGCTAGAGATTCTCATCCCTATGGCTACACCTTC	CSARDSHPYGYTF
14	few	TRBJ2-5	.	TRBV14	TGTGCCAGCAGCCAATTCCAGTTACAAGAGACCCAGTACTTC	CASSQFQLQETQYF
16	many	TRBJ2-7	TRBD2	TRBV28	TGTGCCAGCAGGAAGCTGGGGAGGGAAGGTTCCCACGAGCAGTACTTC	CASRKLGREGSHEQYF
16	.	TRBJ2-4	.	TRBV6-5	TGTGCCAGCAGTTACAAACAGGGTTATGCCAAAAACATTCAGTACTTC	CASSYKQGYAKNIQYF
16	.	TRBJ1-6	.	TRBV5-1	TGCGCCAGCAGCACTTCTGGGACAACCTTACATTCACCCCTCCACTTT	CASSTSGTTLHSPLHF
18	.	TRBJ2-7	TRBD1	TRBV5-1	TGCGCCAGCAGCTTGGCCGAACGGAGGGACAGGAAAACCTACGAGCAGTACTTC	CASSLAERRDRKTYEQYF